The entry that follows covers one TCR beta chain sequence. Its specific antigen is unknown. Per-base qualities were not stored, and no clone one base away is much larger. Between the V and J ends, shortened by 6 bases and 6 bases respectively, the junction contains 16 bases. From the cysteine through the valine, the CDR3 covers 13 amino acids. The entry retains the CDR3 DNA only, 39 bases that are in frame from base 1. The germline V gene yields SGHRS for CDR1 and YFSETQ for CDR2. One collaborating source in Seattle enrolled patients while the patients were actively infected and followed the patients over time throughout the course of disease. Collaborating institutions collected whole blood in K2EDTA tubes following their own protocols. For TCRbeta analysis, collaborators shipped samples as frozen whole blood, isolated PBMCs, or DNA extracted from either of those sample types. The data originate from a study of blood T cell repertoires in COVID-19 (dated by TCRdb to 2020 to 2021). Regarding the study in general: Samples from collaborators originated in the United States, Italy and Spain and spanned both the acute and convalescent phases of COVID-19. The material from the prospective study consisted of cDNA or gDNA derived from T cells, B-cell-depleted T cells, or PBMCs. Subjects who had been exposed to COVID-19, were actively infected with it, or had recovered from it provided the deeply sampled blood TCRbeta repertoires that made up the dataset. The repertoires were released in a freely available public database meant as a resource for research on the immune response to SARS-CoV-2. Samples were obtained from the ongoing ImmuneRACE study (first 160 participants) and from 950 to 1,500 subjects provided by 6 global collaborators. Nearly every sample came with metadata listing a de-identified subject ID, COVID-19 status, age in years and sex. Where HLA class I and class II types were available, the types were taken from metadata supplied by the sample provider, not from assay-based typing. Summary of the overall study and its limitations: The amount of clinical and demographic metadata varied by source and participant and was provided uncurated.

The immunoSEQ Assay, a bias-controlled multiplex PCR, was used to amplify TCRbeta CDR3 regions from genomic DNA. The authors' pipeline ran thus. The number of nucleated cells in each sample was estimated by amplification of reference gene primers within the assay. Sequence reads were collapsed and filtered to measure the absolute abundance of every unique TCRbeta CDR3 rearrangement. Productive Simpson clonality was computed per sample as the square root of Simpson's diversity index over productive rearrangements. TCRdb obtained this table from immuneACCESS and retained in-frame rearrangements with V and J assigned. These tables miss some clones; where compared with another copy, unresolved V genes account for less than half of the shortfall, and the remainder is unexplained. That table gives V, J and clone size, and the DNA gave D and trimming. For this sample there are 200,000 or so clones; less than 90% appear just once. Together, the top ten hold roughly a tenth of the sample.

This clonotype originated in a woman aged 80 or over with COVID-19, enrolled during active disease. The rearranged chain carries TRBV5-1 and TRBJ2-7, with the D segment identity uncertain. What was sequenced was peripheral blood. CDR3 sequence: CASNSAIRSEQYV. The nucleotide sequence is TGCGCCAGCAACTCCGCAATTCGGTCCGAGCAGTACGTC.